Presented here are 3 T cell receptor beta chains from one specimen sequenced in a study of blood T cell repertoires in COVID-19. Libraries were prepared by immunoSEQ multiplex PCR; TCRdb keeps only in-frame clonotypes and omits some of them. This table has under 75,000 clones, around four fifths appearing once. The sequenced sample was peripheral blood. Source of these receptors: a man in his fifties or sixties with acute or convalescent COVID-19.

The chain is built from TRBV19 and TRBJ2-7; TRBD2 matches 9 bases. Germline lookup yields CDR1 LNHDA and CDR2 SQIVND (reference sequence). This CDR3 is built from 13 residues. Unmatched junction bases numbered 3, after V lost 3 bases and J lost 6 bases. CDR3 DNA: TGTGCCAGTAGTATTGGACTAGCGCCCGAGCAGTACTTC. Translating it yields CASSIGLAPEQYF.

This chain uses TRBV25-1 with TRBJ2-5, with D unresolved. This CDR3 has 13 residues. V was shortened by 1 base and J by 9 bases, with 12 bases between the two germline ends. Germline-derived CDR1 and CDR2 are MGHDK and SYGVNS. CDR3 region: CASSEFSVGAQYF. CDR3 DNA sequence: TGTGCCAGCAGTGAATTTTCGGTAGGAGCCCAGTACTTC.

In this sample, this clone turned up once. V is TRBV5-1 and J is TRBJ2-1; tentatively, D is TRBD2 (6 bases). The germline CDR1 and CDR2 sequences are SGHRS and YFSETQ. V lost 4 bases and J 0 bases, leaving 20 bases between the germline ends. This CDR3 region has 18 residues. The CDR3 loop reads CASSRVSVGGSSYNEQFF. The CDR3 DNA is TGCGCCAGCAGCCGGGTTAGTGTCGGGGGAAGCTCCTACAATGAGCAGTTCTTC. Using reference TRBV5-1 and TRBJ2-1 for the parts outside the CDR3, the full variable domain is KAGVTQTPRYLIKTRGQQVTLSCSPISGHRSVSWYQQTPGQGLQFLFEYFSETQRNKGNFPGRFSGRQFSNSRSEMNVSTLELGDSALYLCASSRVSVGGSSYNEQFFGPGTRLTVL.